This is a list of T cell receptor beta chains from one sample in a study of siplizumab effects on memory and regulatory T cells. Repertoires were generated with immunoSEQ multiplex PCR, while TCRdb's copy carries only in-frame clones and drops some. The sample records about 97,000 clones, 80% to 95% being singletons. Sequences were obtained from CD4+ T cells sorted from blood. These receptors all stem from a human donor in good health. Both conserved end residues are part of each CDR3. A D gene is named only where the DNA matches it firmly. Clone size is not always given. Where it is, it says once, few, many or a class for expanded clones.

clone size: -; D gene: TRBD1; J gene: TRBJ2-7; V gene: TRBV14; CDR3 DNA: TGTGCCAGCAGCCCCTTCAGACAGGGCCACGAGCAGTACTTC; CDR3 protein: CASSPFRQGHEQYF
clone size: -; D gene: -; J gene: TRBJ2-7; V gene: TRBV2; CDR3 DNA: TGTGCCAGCAGGTGGGCAGGGTCCGAGCAGTACTTC; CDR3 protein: CASRWAGSEQYF
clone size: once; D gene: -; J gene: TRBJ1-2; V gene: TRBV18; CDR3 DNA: TGTGCCAGCTCACCCGGACAGTCTAACTATGGCTACACCTTC; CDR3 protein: CASSPGQSNYGYTF
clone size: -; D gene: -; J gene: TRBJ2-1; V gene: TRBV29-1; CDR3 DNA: TGCAGCGTTGACAGGGGACTAAATGAGCAGTTCTTC; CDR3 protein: CSVDRGLNEQFF
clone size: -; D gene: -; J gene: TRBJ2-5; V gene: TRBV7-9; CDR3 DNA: TGTGCCAGCAGCTTAGCATTGGTCAGGGAACCTGCGGAGACCCAGTACTTC; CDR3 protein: CASSLALVREPAETQYF
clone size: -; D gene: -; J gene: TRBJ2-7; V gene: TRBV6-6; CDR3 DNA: TGTGCCAGCAGTTACGGGGTAGCGGCCTACGAGCAGTACTTC; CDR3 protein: CASSYGVAAYEQYF
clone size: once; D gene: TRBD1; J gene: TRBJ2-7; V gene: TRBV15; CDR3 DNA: TGTGCCACCAGCAGGGGGACAGGGGGGGCCTACGAGCAGTACTTC; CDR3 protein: CATSRGTGGAYEQYF
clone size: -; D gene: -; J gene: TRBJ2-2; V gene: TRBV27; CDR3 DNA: TGTGCCAGCCACCCCGGTGCCGGGAAGACGGGCGGCGGGCTCCGAACCGGGGAGCTGTTTTTT; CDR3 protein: CASHPGAGKTGGGLRTGELFF
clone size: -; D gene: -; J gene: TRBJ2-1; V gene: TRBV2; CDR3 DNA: TGTGCCAGCAGCCCGTACAATGAGCAGTTCTTC; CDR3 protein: CASSPYNEQFF
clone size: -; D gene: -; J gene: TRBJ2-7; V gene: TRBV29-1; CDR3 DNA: TGCAGCGTTGAATTTAGGGCCTTCGGAGGGGAGCAGTACTTC; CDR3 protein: CSVEFRAFGGEQYF
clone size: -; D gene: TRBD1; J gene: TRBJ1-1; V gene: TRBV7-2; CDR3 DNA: TGTGCCAGCAGCGCCGGACAGGGGGCGACTGAAGCTTTCTTT; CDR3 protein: CASSAGQGATEAFF
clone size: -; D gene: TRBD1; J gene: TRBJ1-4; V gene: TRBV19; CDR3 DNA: TGTGCCAGTAGTCTCAACGACAGGGTTCGTCGGGAACTGTTTTTT; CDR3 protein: CASSLNDRVRRELFF
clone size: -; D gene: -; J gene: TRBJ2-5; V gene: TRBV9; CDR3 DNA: TGTGCCAGCAGCGTTGGACTCACGGCGGCGGGGACCCAGTACTTC; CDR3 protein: CASSVGLTAAGTQYF
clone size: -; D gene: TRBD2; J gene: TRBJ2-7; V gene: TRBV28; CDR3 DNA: TGTGCCAGCAGTCGGACTAGCGGGAGCTACGAGCAGTACTTC; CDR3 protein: CASSRTSGSYEQYF
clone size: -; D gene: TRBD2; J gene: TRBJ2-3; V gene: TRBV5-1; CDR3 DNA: TGCGCCAGCAGCTCGAGACTAGCGTCCAGCACAGATACGCAGTATTTT; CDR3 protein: CASSSRLASSTDTQYF
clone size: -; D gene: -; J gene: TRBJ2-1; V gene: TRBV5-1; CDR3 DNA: TGCGCCAGCGCCAAAAAGGATCAGGTCGATGAGCAGTTCTTC; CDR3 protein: CASAKKDQVDEQFF
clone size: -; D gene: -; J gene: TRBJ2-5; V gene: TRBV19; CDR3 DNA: TGTGCCAGTAGGTCCGCTGGGAAGAAGGAGACCCAGTACTTC; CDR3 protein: CASRSAGKKETQYF
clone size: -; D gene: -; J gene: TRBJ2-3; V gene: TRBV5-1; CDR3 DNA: TGCGCCAGCAGTCTCGGAGGGTACACAGATACGCAGTATTTT; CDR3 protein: CASSLGGYTDTQYF
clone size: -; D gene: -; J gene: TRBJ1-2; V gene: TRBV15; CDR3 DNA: TGTGCCACCAGCAGAGGGCAGGGAAGTGGCTACACCTTC; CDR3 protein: CATSRGQGSGYTF
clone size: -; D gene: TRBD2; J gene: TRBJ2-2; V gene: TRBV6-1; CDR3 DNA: TGTGCCAGCGGGGGGGTAGGTTACAACACCGGGGAGCTGTTTTTT; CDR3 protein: CASGGVGYNTGELFF
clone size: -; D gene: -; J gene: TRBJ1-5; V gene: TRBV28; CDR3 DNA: TGTGCCAGCAGTCCGATTGAAGGGAATCAGCCCCAGCATTTT; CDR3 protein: CASSPIEGNQPQHF
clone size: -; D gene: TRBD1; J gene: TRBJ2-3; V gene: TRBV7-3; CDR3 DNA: TGTGCCAGCAGCTTCGTAGGGGGCAAAGATACGCAGTATTTT; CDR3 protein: CASSFVGGKDTQYF
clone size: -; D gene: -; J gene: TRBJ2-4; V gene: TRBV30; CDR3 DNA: TGTGCCTGGAGCGGCCCCCGGGGGATTAAGGAAAACATTCAGTACTTC; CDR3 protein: CAWSGPRGIKENIQYF
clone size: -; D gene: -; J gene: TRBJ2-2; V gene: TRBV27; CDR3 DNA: TGTGCCAGCAAAACTATAGGGCGCAGCACCGGGGAGCTGTTTTTT; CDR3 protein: CASKTIGRSTGELFF
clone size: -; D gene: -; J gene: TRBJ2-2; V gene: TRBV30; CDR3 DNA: TGTGCCTGGAGTGAACAGAACACCGGGGAGCTGTTTTTT; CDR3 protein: CAWSEQNTGELFF
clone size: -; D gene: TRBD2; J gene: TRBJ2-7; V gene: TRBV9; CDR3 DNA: TGTGCCAGCAGCGTAGGGTTGGGGACTAGCGGGCCCTACGAGCAGTACTTC; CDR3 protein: CASSVGLGTSGPYEQYF
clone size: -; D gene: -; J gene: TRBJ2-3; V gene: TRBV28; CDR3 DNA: TGTGCCAGCAGTCCGGGCGATACGCAGTATTTT; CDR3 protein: CASSPGDTQYF
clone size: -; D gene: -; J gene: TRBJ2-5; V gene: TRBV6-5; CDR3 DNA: TGTGCCAGCAGTTACGGGGGGGGCGAGACCCAGTACTTC; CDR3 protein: CASSYGGGETQYF
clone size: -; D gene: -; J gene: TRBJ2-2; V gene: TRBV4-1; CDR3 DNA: TGCGCCAGCAGCCAAGAACGGAGCGGGTACGGGGAGCTGTTTTTT; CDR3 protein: CASSQERSGYGELFF
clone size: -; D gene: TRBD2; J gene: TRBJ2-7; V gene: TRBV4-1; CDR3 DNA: TGCGCCAGCAGCCAAACCTTTAGCGGGAACTACGAGCAGTACTTC; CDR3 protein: CASSQTFSGNYEQYF
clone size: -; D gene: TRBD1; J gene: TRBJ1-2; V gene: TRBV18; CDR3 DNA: TGTGCCAGCTCACCGTTGGACAGGGGGCATAACTATGGCTACACCTTC; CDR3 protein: CASSPLDRGHNYGYTF
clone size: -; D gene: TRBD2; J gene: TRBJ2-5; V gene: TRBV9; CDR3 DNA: TGTGCCAGCAGCGTAGGAGTGGGTAGCGGGGCGGGTGAGACCCAGTACTTC; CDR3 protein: CASSVGVGSGAGETQYF
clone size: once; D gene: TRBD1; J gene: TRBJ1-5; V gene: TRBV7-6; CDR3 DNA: TGTGCCAGCAGCCTCCGGGACAGAGATCAGCCCCAGCATTTT; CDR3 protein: CASSLRDRDQPQHF
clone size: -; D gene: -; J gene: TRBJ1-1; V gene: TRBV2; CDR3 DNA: TGTGCCAGCAAGGGGTTCGGGGGCACTGAAGCTTTCTTT; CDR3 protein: CASKGFGGTEAFF
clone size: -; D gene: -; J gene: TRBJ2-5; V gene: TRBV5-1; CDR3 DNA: TGCGCCAGCAGCTTTCGACCTCAAGCTCGGGAGACCCAGTACTTC; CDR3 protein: CASSFRPQARETQYF
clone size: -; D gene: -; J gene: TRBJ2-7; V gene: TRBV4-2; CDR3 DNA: TGTGCCAGCAGCCAAGATAATGGTGGTACGGGAGCTTTTCTTTTGAACTACGAGCAGTACTTC; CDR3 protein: CASSQDNGGTGAFLLNYEQYF
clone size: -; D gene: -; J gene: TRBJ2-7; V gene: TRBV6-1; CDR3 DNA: TGTGCCAGCAGTCCGACTGTCCCCTACGAGCAGTACTTC; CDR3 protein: CASSPTVPYEQYF
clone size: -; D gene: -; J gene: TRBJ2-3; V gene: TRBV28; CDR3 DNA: TGTGCCAGCAGTTCCCCCTTTTCCGCTAGCACAGATACGCAGTATTTT; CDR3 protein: CASSSPFSASTDTQYF